A selection of T cell receptor beta chains follows, all from one sample in a study of PD-L1 blockade in urothelial cancer. Method: immunoSEQ multiplex PCR; TCRdb's copy keeps in-frame clones and lacks some. The repertoire includes about 56,000 clones, 85% of them detected once, and 15% to 18% sits in the top ten. The sequencing here drew on PBMCs, taken around atezolizumab (anti-PD-L1) treatment. These receptors were obtained from a man in his 70s with urothelial cancer. Both conserved end residues are part of each CDR3. A D gene is named only where the DNA matches it firmly. Only some rows state a clone size, as once, few, many or a class for expanded clones.

j_gene	d_gene	v_gene	len	abundance	CDR3nt	CDR3aa
TRBJ2-3	TRBD2	TRBV4-2	15	few	TGTGCCAGCAGCCAAGATCGACTAGCTGTGGATACGCAGTATTTT	CASSQDRLAVDTQYF
TRBJ1-1	NA	TRBV28	13	NA	TGTGCCAGCAGCCTACGGGGGTACACTGAAGCTTTCTTT	CASSLRGYTEAFF
TRBJ2-3	TRBD2	TRBV6-5	15	NA	TGTGCCAGCAGTCAACTAGCGGGAGTGGGCCGATACGCGTATTTT	CASSQLAGVGRYAYF
TRBJ1-1	TRBD1	TRBV7-8	15	NA	TGTGCCAGCAGCGGGGGACAGGGGGCGAATACTGAAGCTTTCTTT	CASSGGQGANTEAFF
TRBJ2-5	TRBD1	TRBV6-6	14	NA	TGTGCCAGCAGAGAGGACAGGGTTAAAGAGACCCAGTACTTC	CASREDRVKETQYF
TRBJ2-1	NA	TRBV7-9	14	NA	TGTGCCAGCAGCTTAGCGGCAGGTCTTTTGAAGCAGTTCTTC	CASSLAAGLLKQFF
TRBJ2-5	TRBD1	TRBV7-9	16	NA	TGTGCCAGCAGCCCGAGACAGGGACGGAAGAGAGAGACCCAGTACTTC	CASSPRQGRKRETQYF
TRBJ1-1	NA	TRBV19	15	once	TGTGCCAGTAGTAAGGTTGGGAGTTTGGGCACTGAAGCTTTCTTT	CASSKVGSLGTEAFF
TRBJ2-7	NA	TRBV7-9	15	NA	TGTGCCAGCAGCTTACCGTCCGAAGGGGGCTACGAGCAGTACTTC	CASSLPSEGGYEQYF
TRBJ2-7	NA	TRBV29-1	13	NA	TGCAGCGTTGTAAAGGGGACTGGGTACGAGCAGTACTTC	CSVVKGTGYEQYF
TRBJ2-1	TRBD2	TRBV19	16	once	TGTGCCAGTAAGCGGGAAAGCGGGAGCTCCTACAATGAGCAGTTCTTC	CASKRESGSSYNEQFF
TRBJ1-5	NA	TRBV10-3	15	NA	TGTGCCATCAGTGAGTCAGGCAGGGAAAGCCAGCCCCAGCATTTT	CAISESGRESQPQHF
TRBJ2-7	TRBD1	TRBV28	16	NA	TGTGCCAGCAGTCCCCCGTCCGGGACAGGGCGAGGCGAGCAGTACTTC	CASSPPSGTGRGEQYF
TRBJ2-3	TRBD2	TRBV6-1	18	NA	TGTGCCAGCAGTGAAGAAGTGTTTACTAGCGGGAGGACAGATACGCAGTATTTT	CASSEEVFTSGRTDTQYF
TRBJ2-5	NA	TRBV5-1	13	NA	TGCGCCAGCTCTCGGGACTTACAAGAGACCCAGTACTTC	CASSRDLQETQYF
TRBJ2-3	TRBD1	TRBV5-1	14	NA	TGCGCCAGCAGCTTAGGGACAGGGGGGGATACGCAGTATTTT	CASSLGTGGDTQYF